These 21 T cell receptor beta chains originate from one sample sequenced in a study of blood T cell repertoires in COVID-19 (dated by TCRdb to the early 2020s). Library generation was performed with the immunoSEQ multiplex PCR assay. TCRdb retrieved this table from immuneACCESS and kept in-frame rearrangements only. Not all clones are present; in checked studies, unresolved V genes account for under half, and no reason is known for the remainder. The sample records a few hundred thousand clones, around 83% of which are singletons. Approximately 6.6% of the sample goes to the ten largest clones. The sequencing input was PBMCs or T cells enriched from blood (not recorded which). All receptors derive from a middle-aged woman who had recovered from COVID-19.

The V and J genes are TRBV2 and TRBJ2-3; 7 positions match TRBD2. This CDR3 is built from 21 residues. V shed 3 bases and J 2 bases; nucleotides not matched to a gene: 23. Germline CDR1 is SNHLY and CDR2 is FYNNEI. CDR3 DNA: TGTGCCAGCAGTGATCCAGGATCGGCGTCGGGCGGGAGAGTGAACACAGATACGCAGTATTTT. Its protein is CASSDPGSASGGRVNTDTQYF.

This clone came up once. V usage is TRBV14 and J usage is TRBJ1-2; D unclear. The germline gives CDR1 SGHDN, CDR2 FVKESK. Trimming cost V 2 bases and J 8 bases, with 9 bases left between them. The CDR3 loop spans 12 amino acids. For the CDR3, the DNA is TGTGCCAGCAGCCAATTCCCGGGAGGCTACACCTTC. This sequence encodes CASSQFPGGYTF. Full variable domain (rest looked up from reference TRBV14 and TRBJ1-2): EAGVTQFPSHSVIEKGQTVTLRCDPISGHDNLYWYRRVMGKEIKFLLHFVKESKQDESGMPNNRFLAERTGGTYSTLKVQPAELEDSGVYFCASSQFPGGYTFGSGTRLTVV.

The sample holds a few counts of this clone. This rearrangement joins TRBV7-9 to TRBJ1-2, with D possibly TRBD1 on 5 matching bases. Germline loops: CDR1 SEHNR, CDR2 FQNEAQ (reference sequence). V shed 5 bases and J shed 5 bases, with 12 bases lying between them. CDR3 length equals 13 residues. CDR3 sequence: CASSLRVEYGYTF. The DNA for the CDR3 is TGTGCCAGCAGCCTCAGGGTGGAATATGGCTACACCTTC. Variable domain in full (rest from reference TRBV7-9 and TRBJ1-2): DTGVSQNPRHKITKRGQNVTFRCDPISEHNRLYWYRQTLGQGPEFLTYFQNEAQLEKSRLLSDRFSAERPKGSFSTLEIQRTEQGDSAMYLCASSLRVEYGYTFGSGTRLTVV.

The CDR3 DNA follows: TGTGCCAGCAGTTTAATGGAGGAATGGCAGTTCTTC. Protein: CASSLMEEWQFF. The chain combines TRBV28 with TRBJ2-1, with D tentatively TRBD2 (5 bases). This CDR3 is built from 12 residues. Between the trimmed V and J ends, which lost 2 bases and 12 bases, there was a span of 11 bases. CDR1 and CDR2 (germline): MDHEN, SYDVKM.

The chain has TRBV19 and TRBJ2-7; 7 bases line up with TRBD1. The CDR3 extends over 14 amino acids. Per the germline V gene, CDR1 is LNHDA and CDR2 is SQIVND (reference sequence). After removal of 4 bases from V and 2 bases from J, the junction contained 5 bases not matched to a gene. The CDR3 sequence: CASSSHRGAYEQYF. CDR3 DNA: TGTGCCAGTAGTAGCCACAGGGGTGCCTACGAGCAGTACTTC. Combining the CDR3 with reference TRBV19 and TRBJ2-7 gives the whole variable domain DGGITQSPKYLFRKEGQNVTLSCEQNLNHDAMYWYRQDPGQGLRLIYYSQIVNDFQKGDIAEGYSVSREKKESFPLTVTSAQKNPTAFYLCASSSHRGAYEQYFGPGTRLTVT.

This clone was found a few times. This chain uses TRBV7-6 with TRBJ1-6, with D possibly matching TRBD1 (6 bases). Germline CDR1 reads SGHVS; CDR2 reads FNYEAQ. The CDR3 is made up of 16 amino acids. V dropped 5 bases and J dropped 4 bases, with 15 bases sitting between them. In DNA, the CDR3 is TGTGCCAGCAGCCAATCAAGAGGGGGTTATAATTCACCCCTCCACTTT. Translating gives CASSQSRGGYNSPLHF.

This chain connects TRBV2 to TRBJ1-4; no definite D call. Trimming took 11 bases from V and 0 from J, leaving 16 bases between them. The germline gives CDR1 SNHLY, CDR2 FYNNEI. The CDR3 runs 15 residues. CDR3 amino acids: CAGGLGFATNEKLFF. As DNA, the CDR3 is TGTGCCGGAGGCCTAGGGTTTGCAACTAATGAAAAACTGTTTTTT.

V usage is TRBV19 and J usage is TRBJ2-2; D gene uncertain. Deletions cut 8 bases from V and 1 base from J, with 11 bases between. Germline-derived CDR1 and CDR2 are LNHDA and SQIVND (reference sequence). This CDR3 is built from 14 residues. In DNA, the CDR3 is TGTGCCAGTTCTGGTCTCAGGAACACCGGGGAGCTGTTTTTT. This gives the protein CASSGLRNTGELFF.

The chain joins TRBV1 to TRBJ2-7; TRBD2, the table's D call, lacks a check against the DNA. TRBV1 is reported as a pseudogene. The CDR3 has 17 amino acids. The CDR3 loop is CTSSQVRPRRSSYEQYF. The DNA for the CDR3 is TGCACCAGCAGCCAAGTTCGACCGCGGCGGAGCTCCTACGAGCAGTACTTC.

The gene calls are TRBV24-1 and TRBJ2-5; the match to TRBD2 covers 12 bases. Germline V gene lookup returns CDR1 KGHDR and CDR2 SFDVKD. The CDR3 is made up of 15 amino acids. V dropped 7 bases and J dropped 5; count of bases not matched to a gene: 7. This CDR3 reads CATSRTSGKGETQYF. DNA for the CDR3: TGTGCCACCAGCAGGACTAGCGGGAAGGGGGAGACCCAGTACTTC.

The chain joins TRBV5-1 to TRBJ2-2, with TRBD2 as a possible D gene (6 bases). Germline values: CDR1 SGHRS, CDR2 YFSETQ. Trimming took off 4 bases at V and 2 bases at J, with 12 bases between the two ends. This CDR3 contains 15 residues. CDR3 coding DNA: TGCGCCAGCAGCCCGTTCGGGACTAACACCGGGGAGCTGTTTTTT. Translating gives CASSPFGTNTGELFF. Variable domain in full (rest from reference TRBV5-1 and TRBJ2-2): KAGVTQTPRYLIKTRGQQVTLSCSPISGHRSVSWYQQTPGQGLQFLFEYFSETQRNKGNFPGRFSGRQFSNSRSEMNVSTLELGDSALYLCASSPFGTNTGELFFGEGSRLTVL.

The chain is built from TRBV3-1 (or the pseudogene TRBV3-2) and TRBJ1-1, with D uncertain. The CDR3 loop spans 13 amino acids. V lost 3 bases and J 7 bases, leaving 12 bases between the germline ends. Germline CDR1 reads LGHDT; CDR2 reads YNNKEL (reference sequence). The chain's CDR3 is CASSHLDGLEAFF. In DNA, the CDR3 is TGTGCCAGCAGCCACCTGGACGGACTTGAAGCTTTCTTT.

The gene calls are TRBV28 and TRBJ2-7, with a possible D match to TRBD1 (6 bases). Trimming took 5 bases from V and 7 from J, leaving 18 bases between them. The CDR3 runs 14 residues. Per germline, CDR1 MDHEN and CDR2 SYDVKM. CDR3 in amino acids: CASSPGTLPREQYV. CDR3 DNA: TGTGCCAGCAGTCCCGGGACACTACCGAGGGAGCAGTACGTC.

The rearrangement links TRBV4-1 to TRBJ1-2; 10 nucleotides align to TRBD1. The ends lost 2 bases at V and 5 bases at J; junction bases unmatched: 5. The CDR3 has 15 residues. Per germline, CDR1 MGHRA and CDR2 YSYEKL. For the CDR3, the DNA is TGCGCCAGCAGCCAAAGACAGGGGGCAGAGTATGGCTACACCTTC. It is translated as CASSQRQGAEYGYTF.

This chain links TRBV2 with TRBJ2-7; possible D gene TRBD2, 5 bases. V was cut by 7 bases and J by 2 bases, with 15 bases left in between. Germline V gene sequence: CDR1 SNHLY, CDR2 FYNNEI. The CDR3 is 14 residues long. In DNA form, the CDR3 reads TGTGCCAGCAACTTACTAGGCGCCACCTACGAGCAGTACTTC. This codes for CASNLLGATYEQYF.

The J gene is TRBJ2-3, the V gene TRBV9; TRBD1 aligns across 10 bases. V lost 4 bases to trimming and J lost 2 bases; unmatched junction nucleotides: 10. Germline CDR1 SGDLS, CDR2 YYNGEE. The CDR3 runs to 17 residues. The DNA of the CDR3 is TGTGCCAGCAGCCCCCAGTCGACAGGGGGCTTCACAGATACGCAGTATTTT. It specifies CASSPQSTGGFTDTQYF.

In DNA form, the CDR3 reads TGTGCCAGCAGTGAGCTAGCGGGAGGGCTAACGCAGTATTTT. It yields the protein CASSELAGGLTQYF. V is TRBV2 and J is TRBJ2-3, with 12 positions matching TRBD2. This CDR3 region has 14 residues. Germline CDR1 reads SNHLY; CDR2 reads FYNNEI. V shed 3 bases and J 9 bases; nucleotides not matched to a gene: 4.

The chain joins TRBV28 to TRBJ2-1; a weak D match, TRBD1 (6 bases). The V end lost 2 bases, the J end lost 6 bases, and 14 bases lay between the germline ends. This CDR3 is 15 amino acids long. Per germline, CDR1 MDHEN and CDR2 SYDVKM. This chain's CDR3 is CASSLGAGESNEQFF. CDR3 sequence (DNA): TGTGCCAGCAGTTTAGGGGCAGGGGAGAGCAATGAGCAGTTCTTC.

The CDR3 loop is CSVEDWDREDLNTEAFF. The CDR3 DNA reads TGCAGCGTTGAAGACTGGGACAGGGAAGACCTGAACACTGAAGCTTTCTTT. The V gene is TRBV29-1, the J gene TRBJ1-1; 9 bases are a match to TRBD1. The CDR3 is made up of 17 amino acids. V dropped 0 bases and J dropped 0; count of bases not matched to a gene: 8. Germline CDR1 SQVTM, CDR2 ANQGSEA. The variable domain in full, completed from reference TRBV29-1 and TRBJ1-1, reads SAVISQKPSRDICQRGTSLTIQCQVDSQVTMMFWYRQQPGQSLTLIATANQGSEATYESGFVIDKFPISRPNLTFSTLTVSNMSPEDSSIYLCSVEDWDREDLNTEAFFGQGTRLTVV.

V is TRBV19 and J is TRBJ2-3; unclear D gene. The V end lost 6 bases, the J end lost 0 bases, and 10 bases lay between the germline ends. The CDR3 runs to 14 residues. Germline values: CDR1 LNHDA, CDR2 SQIVND (reference sequence). The CDR3 DNA is TGTGCCAGTAGCGAAGCGTTTAGCACAGATACGCAGTATTTT. Translation gives CASSEAFSTDTQYF.

V and J are TRBV5-1 and TRBJ1-6; D gene ambiguous. Per the germline V gene, CDR1 is SGHRS and CDR2 is YFSETQ. The CDR3 runs 12 residues. Trimming removed 5 bases at V and 8 bases at J, with 8 bases between. CDR3 sequence (DNA): TGCGCCAGCAGACTGCGGGATTCACCCCTCCACTTT. It translates to CASRLRDSPLHF.